What follows are 30 T cell receptor beta chains derived from one specimen sequenced in a study of T cell responses to AZD1222 COVID-19 vaccine. Measured with immunoSEQ multiplex PCR; TCRdb has only the in-frame clones, and not every one. In the table there are around 130,000 clones, just under 95% of which are singletons. The specimen was peripheral blood, collected 28 days after the second AZD1222 dose. Source of these receptors: an adult who received the AZD1222 COVID-19 vaccine.

This rearrangement joins TRBV9 to TRBJ2-4; D assignment may be TRBD1 or TRBD2 (5 bases each). CDR3 length equals 15 residues. The germline CDR1 and CDR2 sequences are SGDLS and YYNGEE. Trimming took 0 bases from V and 0 from J, leaving 7 bases between them. DNA for the CDR3: TGTGCCAGCAGCGTAGGGGACCTAGCCAAAAACATTCAGTACTTC. Its translation: CASSVGDLAKNIQYF.

On this clone itself: Germline and junction disagree at one end, which may indicate a read error. The chain employs TRBV10-3 and TRBJ2-3; 7 bases map to TRBD2. Germline V gives CDR1 ENHRY, CDR2 SYGVKD. The CDR3 contains 11 residues. CDR3 loop: CAISDKAGASF. Written as DNA, the CDR3 is TGTGCCATCAGTGATAAGGCGGGAGCAAGCTTT.

The chain joins TRBV7-2 to TRBJ1-6, with 7 bases identical to TRBD1. The CDR3 contains 15 residues. The V and J ends lost 5 bases and 9 bases, in that order; junction bases with no gene match: 10. In germline, CDR1 is SGHTA, CDR2 FQGNSA. The DNA for the CDR3 is TGTGCCAGCAGCCTAGACCCGGGACAGCCTTCACCCCTCCACTTT. This translates into CASSLDPGQPSPLHF. The full variable domain, in which reference TRBV7-2 and TRBJ1-6 provide the parts outside the CDR3, is GAGVSQSPSNKVTEKGKDVELRCDPISGHTALYWYRQSLGQGLEFLIYFQGNSAPDKSGLPSDRFSAERTGGSVSTLTIQRTQQEDSAVYLCASSLDPGQPSPLHFGNGTRLTVT.

J is TRBJ2-7 and V is TRBV10-3; 13 bases map to TRBD2. V trimming: 5 bases; J trimming: 5 bases; junction bases outside the gene matches: 6. The CDR3 totals 15 residues. Germline V gene lookup returns CDR1 ENHRY and CDR2 SYGVKD. CDR3 DNA: TGTGCCATCAGTCCGGGACTAGCGGGATTCGACGAGCAGTACTTC. Its translation is CAISPGLAGFDEQYF.

The chain employs TRBV6-5 and TRBJ1-2, with no clear D. V was trimmed by 2 bases and J by 4 bases, leaving 11 bases between them. The CDR3 covers 14 residues. Per the germline V gene, CDR1 is MNHEY and CDR2 is SVGAGI. The DNA for the CDR3 is TGTGCCAGCAGTTACGGGAGCCCTGCCTATGGCTACACCTTC. It yields the protein CASSYGSPAYGYTF.

The rearrangement joins TRBV9 to TRBJ2-2; D assignment may be TRBD1 or TRBD2 (6 bases each). The length of the CDR3 is 15 residues. Germline loops: CDR1 SGDLS, CDR2 YYNGEE. Trimming cost V 5 bases and J 3 bases, with 14 bases left between them. CDR3 in amino acids: CASRGGSHYTGELFF. The CDR3 DNA follows: TGTGCCAGCAGGGGGGGCAGCCATTACACCGGGGAGCTGTTTTTT.

CDR3: CASSLAATQSSYEQYF. The CDR3 DNA reads TGTGCCAGCAGCTTAGCGGCGACACAGAGCTCCTACGAGCAGTACTTC. V and J are TRBV7-2 and TRBJ2-7; unclear D gene. The CDR3 contains 16 residues. The germline V and J ends were trimmed by 0 bases and 0 bases, with 12 bases remaining between them. Germline lookup yields CDR1 SGHTA and CDR2 FQGNSA.

The V gene is TRBV5-6, the J gene TRBJ1-1; the D gene is possibly TRBD1 (6 bases). The CDR3 has 14 amino acids. V lost 0 bases, J lost 10 bases, and 16 bases lay in between. Germline V CDR1 and CDR2: SGHDT, YYEEEE. The CDR3 region has the DNA TGTGCCAGCAGCTTGGGGCCAGGGGAGCTGGGAGCTTTCTTT. Translating it yields CASSLGPGELGAFF.

The chain joins TRBV5-1 to TRBJ2-3; D is unresolved. This CDR3 is built from 14 residues. In germline, CDR1 is SGHRS, CDR2 YFSETQ. V was shortened by 0 bases and J by 5 bases, with 10 bases between the two germline ends. The CDR3 nucleotides read TGCGCCAGCAGCTTGGAACAGCCTGGAGATACGCAGTATTTT. This gives the protein CASSLEQPGDTQYF.

The CDR3 region has the DNA TGTGCCACCAGCAGGCCCGGGGGCCAAATCTACGAGCAGTACTTC. It yields the protein CATSRPGGQIYEQYF. The rearrangement links TRBV15 to TRBJ2-7, with D perhaps assigned TRBD1 or TRBD2 (6 bases each). This CDR3 contains 15 residues. Germline V gives CDR1 LNHNV, CDR2 YYDKDF (reference sequence). With 3 bases removed from V and 3 bases from J, the gap between germline ends came to 15 bases.

In this sample, this clone turned up once. V gene TRBV28 combines with J gene TRBJ1-1; D perhaps matches TRBD1 (6 bases). Trimming cost V 7 bases and J 6 bases, with 18 bases left between them. The CDR3 sequence is 14 residues long. Germline V gene data show CDR1 as MDHEN and CDR2 as SYDVKM. CDR3: CASTSGGPEAEAFF. The CDR3 bases are TGTGCCAGCACCTCGGGGGGGCCCGAGGCTGAAGCTTTCTTT.

This chain joins TRBV30 and TRBJ2-7; 7 nucleotides agree with TRBD2. With V trimmed by 2 bases and J by 4 bases, 8 bases remained unmatched. This CDR3 comprises 14 residues. Germline-derived CDR1 and CDR2 are GTSNPN and SVGIG (reference sequence). This CDR3 is CAWSQGAGPYEQYF. The CDR3 DNA follows: TGTGCCTGGAGTCAAGGAGCGGGACCGTACGAGCAGTACTTC.

V gene TRBV5-1 combines with J gene TRBJ1-6; D ambiguous. CDR1 and CDR2 from the germline V gene are SGHRS and YFSETQ. V lost 2 bases to trimming and J lost 10 bases, with 7 bases between them. The CDR3 totals 12 residues. CDR3 nucleotides: TGCGCCAGCAGCTTTACGCCCTCACCCCTCCACTTT. Translation: CASSFTPSPLHF.

The rearrangement joins TRBV6-6 to TRBJ1-5, with TRBD1 as a possible D gene (5 bases). Looked up from germline, CDR1 is MNHNY and CDR2 is SVGAGI (reference sequence). Trimming pared 0 bases from V and 5 bases from J, leaving 11 bases between. This CDR3 contains 15 residues. This CDR3 is CASSYSIQGDQPQHF. The CDR3 DNA follows: TGTGCCAGCAGTTACTCGATCCAGGGCGATCAGCCCCAGCATTTT.

The chain recombines TRBV18 with TRBJ2-7, with a tentative D call TRBD1 (6 bases). Per germline, CDR1 KGHSH and CDR2 LQKENI. There are 16 residues in the CDR3. The V gene lost 4 bases and the J gene lost 3 bases, with 19 bases spanning the gap. The CDR3 sequence: CASSQGTGTSSYEQYF. CDR3 coding DNA: TGTGCCAGCTCACAAGGAACCGGGACATCAAGCTACGAGCAGTACTTC. Drawing the rest from reference TRBV18 and TRBJ2-7, the complete variable domain is NAGVMQNPRHLVRRRGQEARLRCSPMKGHSHVYWYRQLPEEGLKFMVYLQKENIIDESGMPKERFSAEFPKEGPSILRIQQVVRGDSAAYFCASSQGTGTSSYEQYFGPGTRLTVT.

The chain couples TRBV4-3 to TRBJ2-1; 9 positions match TRBD1. V was pared by 4 bases and J by 4 bases, with 8 bases of the junction left unmatched. This CDR3 comprises 16 residues. The germline V gene encodes CDR1 LGHNA and CDR2 YSLEER. This chain's CDR3 is CASSPKVGTGYNEQFF. The CDR3 DNA follows: TGCGCCAGCAGCCCCAAGGTGGGGACAGGGTACAATGAGCAGTTCTTC.

This clone has only one observation. The CDR3 spells CASSSTGVTEAFF. Written as DNA, the CDR3 is TGTGCCAGCAGTTCCACAGGGGTCACTGAAGCTTTCTTT. The V call is TRBV27, the J call TRBJ1-1; 7 bases line up with TRBD1. Germline V gene lookup returns CDR1 MNHEY and CDR2 SMNVEV (reference sequence). The CDR3 covers 13 residues. V lost 4 bases and J lost 4; bases outside the gene matches: 3.

The chain is built from TRBV11-3 and TRBJ2-3; perhaps TRBD1 as D (5 bases). CDR1 and CDR2 from the germline V gene are SGHNT and YENEEA. The CDR3 contains 16 residues. Trimming stripped 6 bases from V and 2 bases from J, with 18 bases between. The CDR3 is CASSKGFATDTDTQYF. The CDR3 nucleotides read TGTGCCAGCAGTAAGGGGTTTGCGACCGACACAGATACGCAGTATTTT.

The CDR3: CASSVSGTTGNTIYF. In DNA form, the CDR3 reads TGTGCCAGCAGCGTCTCCGGGACCACTGGAAACACCATATATTTT. This chain joins TRBV9 and TRBJ1-3, with D perhaps matching TRBD1 (5 bases). CDR1 and CDR2 from the germline V gene are SGDLS and YYNGEE. The germline V and J ends were trimmed by 2 bases and 2 bases, with 11 bases remaining between them. The CDR3 runs to 15 residues.

This clone was found a few times. This sequence joins TRBV7-9 and TRBJ1-6, with D perhaps matching TRBD1 (5 bases). Germline V lookup: CDR1 SEHNR, CDR2 FQNEAQ (reference sequence). The CDR3 extends over 11 amino acids. Trimming removed 3 bases from V and 15 bases from J, with 9 bases in between. CDR3 loop: CASSFAQGLHF. In nucleotides, the CDR3 is TGTGCCAGCAGCTTCGCCCAGGGCCTCCACTTT.

The chain employs TRBV27 and TRBJ2-1, with D uncertain. V was trimmed by 3 bases and J by 1 base, leaving 7 bases between them. This CDR3 comprises 14 residues. Germline assignment: CDR1 MNHEY and CDR2 SMNVEV (reference sequence). DNA for the CDR3: TGTGCCAGCAGTTTCGGACGGTCCTACAATGAGCAGTTCTTC. This encodes CASSFGRSYNEQFF.

The chain recombines TRBV29-1 with TRBJ1-5; TRBD1 agrees at 9 bases. With V trimmed by 3 bases and J by 7 bases, 7 bases remained unmatched. The CDR3 contains 14 residues. Per the germline V gene, CDR1 is SQVTM and CDR2 is ANQGSEA. The CDR3 nucleotides are TGCAGCGTTGAGGAGGGACAGGGACTACAGCCCCAGCATTTT. This translates into CSVEEGQGLQPQHF.

The J gene is TRBJ1-1, the V gene TRBV11-3; a weak D match, TRBD1 (5 bases). The CDR3 has 14 residues. Trimming pared 2 bases from V and 3 bases from J, leaving 10 bases between. Germline CDR1 and CDR2: SGHNT and YENEEA. CDR3 residues: CASSLRQWDTEAFF. The CDR3, as DNA: TGTGCCAGCAGCTTACGACAGTGGGACACTGAAGCTTTCTTT.

The chain employs TRBV5-4 and TRBJ1-2; D is perhaps TRBD1 (5 bases). Trimming took off 0 bases at V and 4 bases at J, with 13 bases between the two ends. Germline values: CDR1 SGHNT, CDR2 YYREEE (reference sequence). This CDR3 is built from 15 residues. The CDR3 DNA follows: TGTGCCAGCAGCTTGGATGGGGGGGGGAGCTATGGCTACACCTTC. Residues: CASSLDGGGSYGYTF.

The chain couples TRBV7-2 to TRBJ2-5, with a tentative D call TRBD2 (7 bases). Germline V gives CDR1 SGHTA, CDR2 FQGNSA. The V gene lost 4 bases and the J gene lost 4 bases, with 16 bases spanning the gap. CDR3 length: 15 amino acids. CDR3 sequence (DNA): TGTGCCAGCAGCTCAAGGGGGGGAGGGCGAGAGACCCAGTACTTC. This translates into CASSSRGGGRETQYF.

The rearrangement links TRBV14 to TRBJ2-6, with a possible D match to TRBD2 (5 bases). This CDR3 spans 16 amino acids. V gave up 2 bases and J gave up 4 bases, with 12 bases separating them. From germline, CDR1 is SGHDN and CDR2 FVKESK. This CDR3 reads CASSQRRPSGANVLTF. Written as DNA, the CDR3 is TGTGCCAGCAGCCAACGGAGGCCTTCAGGGGCCAACGTCCTGACTTTC.

The chain employs TRBV5-8 and TRBJ2-1; no definite D call. Trimming shortened V by 0 bases and J by 9 bases, and 10 bases separated the two germline ends. Germline values: CDR1 SGHTS, CDR2 YDEGEE. CDR3 length: 13 residues. CDR3 region: CASSLDGEGEQFF. CDR3 nucleotide sequence: TGTGCCAGCAGCTTGGATGGGGAAGGTGAGCAGTTCTTC. Full variable domain (rest looked up from reference TRBV5-8 and TRBJ2-1): EAGVTQSPTHLIKTRGQQATLRCSPISGHTSVYWYQQALGLGLQFLLWYDEGEERNRGNFPPRFSGRQFPNYSSELNVNALELEDSALYLCASSLDGEGEQFFGPGTRLTVL.

The chain employs TRBV9 and TRBJ2-7, with a tentative D call TRBD1 (6 bases). The ends were cut back, 3 bases at V and 5 bases at J, with 12 bases in the middle. The CDR3 loop spans 13 amino acids. Germline CDR1 is SGDLS and CDR2 is YYNGEE. The CDR3 DNA sequence: TGTGCCAGCAGCGAGACAGGCCTTCACGAGCAGTACTTC. As protein: CASSETGLHEQYF.

The chain combines TRBV19 with TRBJ1-4, with D perhaps matching TRBD1 (5 bases). The CDR3 runs to 15 residues. V dropped 10 bases and J dropped 2 bases, with 17 bases sitting between them. The germline V gene encodes CDR1 LNHDA and CDR2 SQIVND (reference sequence). This chain's CDR3 is CATQLRGATNEKLFF. CDR3 DNA sequence: TGTGCCACCCAGCTGAGAGGGGCGACTAATGAAAAACTGTTTTTT.

The rearrangement joins TRBV10-3 to TRBJ1-4; 8 bases are a match to TRBD1. CDR3 size: 16 residues. The germline V gene has CDR1 ENHRY and CDR2 SYGVKD. After removal of 0 bases from V and 5 bases from J, the junction contained 5 bases not matched to a gene. The CDR3 region is CAISESLQGANEKLFF. The CDR3, as DNA: TGTGCCATCAGTGAGTCATTGCAGGGGGCGAATGAAAAACTGTTTTTT.